These 20 T cell receptor beta chains originate from one sample sequenced in a study of T cells in Graves' hyperthyroidism and ophthalmopathy (dated by TCRdb to the late 2010s). Libraries were made using multiplex PCR. Reads for this sample came from an Illumina HiSeq 2000. Amplification of TCR beta CDR3 regions was carried out from RNA transcripts. The first round of RT-PCR for the TCR CDR3 was performed with the HTBI primer set and the Qiagen OneStep RT-PCR kit. TCRdb reprocessed the public reads (quality trimming at Q25 with fastp, clone calling with MiXCR) and kept in-frame beta chains. A single entry per CDR3 protein holds the most common genes and DNA from its merged rows. In this sample the table shows around 190,000 distinct CDR3 sequences, 15% to 20% of which occur a single time. The top ten clonotypes cover roughly 28% of the sample. The sample was blood. These TCRs come from a woman between 45 and 65 years old with Graves' hyperthyroidism.

V and J are TRBV5-1 and TRBJ2-5; perhaps TRBD2 as D (6 bases). The CDR3 is made up of 15 amino acids. Germline assignment: CDR1 SGHRS and CDR2 YFSETQ. Trimming left V 3 bases short and J 4 bases short, with 16 bases between. The CDR3 sequence: CASSSQTSAGETQYF. Here the CDR3 DNA reads TGCGCCAGCAGCTCCCAGACTAGTGCGGGAGAGACCCAGTACTTC.

The rearrangement uses TRBV7-2 and TRBJ2-7; TRBD2 aligns across 13 bases. V lost 5 bases to trimming and J lost 5 bases; unmatched junction nucleotides: 9. The CDR3 covers 16 residues. Germline V lookup: CDR1 SGHTA, CDR2 FQGNSA. CDR3 loop: CASSPGGTSGNHEQYF. In DNA form, the CDR3 reads TGTGCCAGCAGCCCCGGTGGGACTAGCGGGAACCACGAGCAGTACTTC.

This clonotype appeared a few times. This chain links TRBV20-1 with TRBJ2-3, with TRBD2 identical over 7 bases. The CDR3 length is 15 residues. With 0 bases clipped from V and 1 base from J, the junction kept 4 bases outside the gene matches. Germline CDR1 reads DFQATT; CDR2 reads SNEGSKA (reference sequence). The CDR3 here is CSARETSYGTDTQYF. CDR3 bases: TGCAGTGCTAGAGAGACTAGCTATGGCACAGATACGCAGTATTTT.

This clonotype came up many times. The chain couples TRBV19 to TRBJ1-6; possibly TRBD1 for D (6 bases). The V gene's germline CDR1 is LNHDA and CDR2 SQIVND (reference sequence). The CDR3 is made up of 16 amino acids. The V end was cut by 4 bases, the J end by 10 bases, with 20 bases between. The CDR3 sequence: CASSKYREFVQSPLHF. CDR3 nucleotide sequence: TGTGCCAGTAGTAAATACAGGGAGTTCGTACAATCACCCCTCCACTTT.

A word on this clonotype: No conserved phenylalanine or tryptophan is present at the end of the CDR3, so a read error is the likely explanation. This chain joins TRBV20-1 and TRBJ1-3, with 8 bases identical to TRBD1. The CDR3 length is 16 residues. With V trimmed by 0 bases and J by 2 bases, 6 bases remained unmatched. Germline-derived CDR1 and CDR2 are DFQATT and SNEGSKA (reference sequence). CDR3: CSARDLDRVAGNTIYL. CDR3 nucleotides: TGCAGTGCTAGAGATTTGGACAGGGTGGCTGGAAACACCATATATTTG.

This clonotype occurred many times. The rearrangement joins TRBV20-1 to TRBJ2-5, with 8 bases lining up with TRBD2. Trimming removed 0 bases from V and 3 bases from J; junction bases left unmatched: 9. This CDR3 has 16 residues. Germline values: CDR1 DFQATT, CDR2 SNEGSKA (reference sequence). This chain's CDR3 is CSAREPRGGAEETQYF. The DNA of the CDR3 is TGCAGTGCTAGAGAACCCCGGGGGGGGGCGGAAGAGACCCAGTACTTC.

This clonotype was detected a few times. The chain is built from TRBV12-3 or TRBV12-4 and TRBJ1-2; D gene uncertain. The germline V and J ends were trimmed by 3 bases and 0 bases, with 5 bases remaining between them. The CDR3 loop spans 13 amino acids. The CDR3 loop is CASSFQTNYGYTF. DNA for the CDR3: TGTGCCAGCAGTTTCCAGACTAACTATGGCTACACCTTC.

In its sample, this clonotype was seen a few times. The chain recombines TRBV29-1 with TRBJ2-7, with a possible D match to TRBD1 (5 bases). V was pared by 1 base and J by 0 bases, with 7 bases between. CDR3 length: 13 amino acids. The germline V gene encodes CDR1 SQVTM and CDR2 ANQGSEA. CDR3 sequence reads: CSVEGTHSYEQYF. CDR3 nucleotide sequence: TGCAGCGTTGAAGGGACACACTCCTACGAGCAGTACTTC.

This clonotype was recorded at least ten times. The chain links TRBV7-9 to TRBJ1-6, with D maybe TRBD1 (5 bases). The germline V gene encodes CDR1 SEHNR and CDR2 FQNEAQ (reference sequence). The CDR3 is 16 amino acids. The V end was cut by 4 bases, the J end by 7 bases, with 17 bases between. The CDR3 reads CASSSEGTRPNSPLHF. The CDR3 coding sequence is TGTGCCAGCAGCTCCGAAGGGACGCGGCCGAATTCACCCCTCCACTTT.

V is TRBV12-3 or TRBV12-4 and J is TRBJ2-1; the D gene is possibly TRBD2 (5 bases). CDR3 length: 16 residues. V was pared by 2 bases and J by 0 bases, with 11 bases between. The CDR3 loop is CASSLTSGSSYNEQFF. In DNA form, the CDR3 reads TGTGCCAGCAGTTTAACGAGCGGTAGCTCCTACAATGAGCAGTTCTTC.

This chain links TRBV7-3 with TRBJ1-1; D is possibly TRBD1 (5 bases). Looked up from germline, CDR1 is SGHTA and CDR2 is FQGTGA. CDR3 length equals 15 residues. Trimming shortened V by 1 base and J by 0 bases, and 9 bases separated the two germline ends. CDR3 nucleotide sequence: TGTGCCAGCAGCTTAATGGACACCCTGAACACTGAAGCTTTCTTT. It specifies CASSLMDTLNTEAFF.

This clonotype was observed at least ten times. CDR3 nucleotide sequence: TGCGCCAGCAGCTTGGCCGGCAGGGGCCTCTCCTACAATGAGCAGTTCTTC. Amino acids: CASSLAGRGLSYNEQFF. J is TRBJ2-1 and V is TRBV5-1; D is perhaps TRBD1 (6 bases). The CDR3 has 17 amino acids. CDR1 is SGHRS, CDR2 YFSETQ, per germline. Trimming pared 0 bases from V and 0 bases from J, leaving 13 bases between.

The V gene is TRBV19, the J gene TRBJ1-5, with 10 bases aligning to TRBD1. In germline, CDR1 is LNHDA, CDR2 SQIVND (reference sequence). The J segment lost 4 bases and the V segment lost 7 bases, leaving 4 bases of the junction unmatched. CDR3 length: 14 residues. The CDR3 coding sequence is TGTGCCAGTACCAGGGGACAGGGGAATCAGCCCCAGCATTTT. Translating gives CASTRGQGNQPQHF. The whole variable domain, remainder taken from reference TRBV19 and TRBJ1-5, is DGGITQSPKYLFRKEGQNVTLSCEQNLNHDAMYWYRQDPGQGLRLIYYSQIVNDFQKGDIAEGYSVSREKKESFPLTVTSAQKNPTAFYLCASTRGQGNQPQHFGDGTRLSIL.

In this sample, this clonotype turned up a few times. The chain uses TRBV19 and TRBJ1-1; possibly TRBD1 for D (5 bases). Per germline, CDR1 LNHDA and CDR2 SQIVND (reference sequence). Trimming cost V 4 bases and J 10 bases, with 16 bases left between them. There are 13 residues in the CDR3. CDR3 protein: CASSSDGGVIAFF. The CDR3 coding sequence is TGTGCCAGTAGTAGTGACGGAGGGGTGATAGCTTTCTTT. The full variable domain, with the rest looked up from reference TRBV19 and TRBJ1-1, is DGGITQSPKYLFRKEGQNVTLSCEQNLNHDAMYWYRQDPGQGLRLIYYSQIVNDFQKGDIAEGYSVSREKKESFPLTVTSAQKNPTAFYLCASSSDGGVIAFFGQGTRLTVV.

This clonotype was observed a few times. The CDR3 is CASSTYNNEAFF. CDR3 in DNA: TGTGCCAGTAGTACATACAATAACGAAGCTTTCTTT. The chain has TRBV19 and TRBJ1-1; no clear D. V lost 4 bases and J lost 8, with 11 bases in between. Germline V gives CDR1 LNHDA, CDR2 SQIVND (reference sequence). CDR3 length: 12 amino acids.

This chain joins TRBV7-2 and TRBJ1-1, with D perhaps TRBD1 (5 bases). CDR1 is SGHTA and CDR2 is FQGNSA in the germline V gene. The CDR3 loop spans 14 amino acids. Deletions cut 4 bases from V and 3 bases from J, with 12 bases between. CDR3 residues: CASSSVGGDTEAFF. The CDR3 coding sequence is TGTGCCAGCAGCTCCGTCGGAGGGGACACTGAAGCTTTCTTT.

This clonotype has ten or more counts. The rearrangement joins TRBV5-6 to TRBJ1-2; D ambiguous. CDR3 size: 15 residues. V was shortened by 2 bases and J by 0 bases, with 11 bases between the two germline ends. The germline gives CDR1 SGHDT, CDR2 YYEEEE. The chain's CDR3 is CASSFGVRPNYGYTF. For the CDR3, the DNA is TGTGCCAGCAGCTTCGGGGTTAGACCTAACTATGGCTACACCTTC.

To note about this clonotype: This may be a read error, as it is one base from a much larger clone. This chain links TRBV27 with TRBJ2-7; D not resolved. Germline CDR1 MNHEY, CDR2 SMNVEV (reference sequence). This CDR3 is 14 amino acids long. This CDR3 reads CAGSPARSSYEQYF. The CDR3 DNA is TGTGCCGGCAGTCCGGCTAGGAGCTCCTACGAGCAGTACTTC.

This clonotype was seen ten or more times. The chain uses TRBV6-1 and TRBJ1-1; no reliable D call. The CDR3 extends over 14 amino acids. The V end was cut by 6 bases, the J end by 1 base, with 12 bases between. Germline V gives CDR1 MNHNS, CDR2 SASEGT. The CDR3 DNA is TGTGCCAGCAGCGAGAGGTGGGGGAACACTGAAGCTTTCTTT. Its protein product is CASSERWGNTEAFF.

This clonotype came up many times. This sequence joins TRBV7-6 and TRBJ2-1, with D perhaps being TRBD1 or TRBD2 (5 bases each). The CDR3 length is 16 residues. The V gene lost 4 bases and the J gene lost 0 bases, with 13 bases spanning the gap. Germline CDR1 is SGHVS and CDR2 is FNYEAQ. The CDR3 nucleotides read TGTGCCAGCAGCTCCGGGACGCCGAGCTCCTACAATGAGCAGTTCTTC. Encoded protein: CASSSGTPSSYNEQFF.